The 13 T cell receptor beta chains below all came from one sample that was sequenced in a study of cytomegalovirus exposure and HLA in healthy donors. The PCR used 60 Vbeta and 13 Jbeta primers. Repertoires were generated with immunoSEQ multiplex PCR, while TCRdb's copy carries only in-frame clones and drops some. The table lists 90,000 to 150,000 clones, 60% to 85% of them singletons, with just under 3% in the top ten. The sample taken for sequencing was PBMCs. The receptor source for this set is a woman in her thirties or forties in good health and CMV-seropositive.

This chain joins TRBV5-1 and TRBJ2-1; 12 nucleotides agree with TRBD2. V lost 3 bases and J lost 4; bases outside the gene matches: 5. This CDR3 has 16 residues. Looked up from germline, CDR1 is SGHRS and CDR2 is YFSETQ. The CDR3 nucleotides read TGCGCCAGCAGCTCCGGACTAGCGGGGACTTACAATGAGCAGTTCTTC. Protein: CASSSGLAGTYNEQFF.

The table lists this clone with a few counts. The genes are TRBV27 and TRBJ2-2; unclear D gene. V was trimmed by 3 bases and J by 3 bases, leaving 8 bases between them. The CDR3 length is 14 residues. Germline lookup yields CDR1 MNHEY and CDR2 SMNVEV (reference sequence). The CDR3 here is CASSFGGYTGELFF. CDR3 bases: TGTGCCAGCAGTTTCGGCGGATACACCGGGGAGCTGTTTTTT.

This clone was seen once. The chain is built from TRBV2 and TRBJ2-5; D may be TRBD1 (6 bases). The CDR3 has 11 amino acids. CDR1 is SNHLY and CDR2 is FYNNEI in the germline V gene. V was clipped by 7 bases and J by 11 bases, with 14 bases between them. The CDR3 region is CASMRDNEQYF. In nucleotides, the CDR3 is TGTGCCAGCATGAGGGACAATGAGCAGTACTTC.

The V call is TRBV7-2, the J call TRBJ2-7; D is perhaps TRBD1 (7 bases). The CDR3 sequence is 15 residues long. Germline-derived CDR1 and CDR2 are SGHTA and FQGNSA. V gave up 1 base and J gave up 2 bases, with 12 bases separating them. The CDR3 DNA sequence: TGTGCCAGCAGCTTAGATCCAGGGGGGACCTACGAGCAGTACTTC. The encoded protein is CASSLDPGGTYEQYF.

V and J are TRBV7-2 and TRBJ2-7; 9 nucleotides align to TRBD1. CDR1 and CDR2 (germline): SGHTA, FQGNSA. V shed 1 base and J 0 bases; nucleotides not matched to a gene: 10. This CDR3 spans 18 amino acids. The CDR3 bases are TGTGCCAGCAGCTTAGGGTGGGGACAGGGATATAGCTCCTACGAGCAGTACTTC. Translation: CASSLGWGQGYSSYEQYF.

V and J are TRBV5-1 and TRBJ2-3; 10 bases fit TRBD2. The CDR3 spans 16 residues. Trimming cost V 0 bases and J 4 bases; bases outside gene matches: 5. Germline CDR1 and CDR2: SGHRS and YFSETQ. CDR3 sequence: CASSLGLAGAADTQYF. The CDR3 DNA is TGCGCCAGCAGCTTGGGGCTAGCGGGGGCGGCAGATACGCAGTATTTT.

This rearrangement joins TRBV2 to TRBJ1-1, with D possibly being TRBD1 (5 bases). CDR1 and CDR2 from the germline V gene are SNHLY and FYNNEI. Between the trimmed V and J ends, which lost 6 bases and 4 bases, there was a span of 18 bases. CDR3 size: 15 residues. The CDR3 spells CASSDGGGMVTEAFF. CDR3 DNA sequence: TGTGCCAGCAGCGATGGGGGGGGGATGGTCACTGAAGCTTTCTTT.

The chain employs TRBV5-4 and TRBJ1-2, with 7 bases lining up with TRBD1. Unmatched junction bases numbered 8, after V lost 4 bases and J lost 8 bases. CDR1 and CDR2 from the germline V gene are SGHNT and YYREEE (reference sequence). This CDR3 has 13 residues. The CDR3 loop is CASSLGQTGGYTF. DNA of the CDR3: TGTGCCAGCAGCCTGGGACAGACTGGGGGCTACACCTTC.

V and J are TRBV15 and TRBJ2-1, with 9 bases that match TRBD1. Germline V gene data show CDR1 as LNHNV and CDR2 as YYDKDF (reference sequence). Losses at the gene ends were 5 bases for V and 3 bases for J; bases not matched to a gene: 8. There are 16 residues in the CDR3. CDR3 nucleotides: TGTGCCACCAGCGATCTCGGACAGGGGCACTACAATGAGCAGTTCTTC. Translating gives CATSDLGQGHYNEQFF.

The chain combines TRBV12-5 with TRBJ1-2; TRBD1 matches 9 bases. The V and J ends lost 2 bases and 7 bases, in that order; junction bases with no gene match: 8. The CDR3 spans 15 residues. Germline V gene data show CDR1 as LGHNT and CDR2 as FRNRAP. The CDR3 is CASGLTGGALTGYTF. Here the CDR3 DNA reads TGTGCTAGTGGTTTGACAGGGGGCGCGCTCACTGGCTACACCTTC. The full variable domain, rest sourced from reference TRBV12-5 and TRBJ1-2, is DARVTQTPRHKVTEMGQEVTMRCQPILGHNTVFWYRQTMMQGLELLAYFRNRAPLDDSGMPKDRFSAEMPDATLATLKIQPSEPRDSAVYFCASGLTGGALTGYTFGSGTRLTVV.

The chain couples TRBV28 to TRBJ2-5; 11 bases fit TRBD1. With V trimmed by 7 bases and J by 6 bases, 7 bases remained unmatched. The germline gives CDR1 MDHEN, CDR2 SYDVKM. This CDR3 region has 14 residues. The CDR3 DNA follows: TGTGCCAGCATCGGGACAGGGGGAGGAAAGACCCAGTACTTC. Its protein product is CASIGTGGGKTQYF.

This sequence joins TRBV6-5 and TRBJ1-4, with 7 bases identical to TRBD1. Germline lookup yields CDR1 MNHEY and CDR2 SVGAGI. The CDR3 is 14 amino acids. V shed 10 bases, J shed 0 bases, and the junction held 5 bases outside the gene matches. CDR3 residues: CATQGVATNEKLFF. The CDR3 DNA is TGTGCCACCCAGGGGGTTGCAACTAATGAAAAACTGTTTTTT.

V usage is TRBV4-2 and J usage is TRBJ1-5, with D tentatively TRBD1 (6 bases). Germline assignment: CDR1 LGHNA and CDR2 YNFKEQ. V shed 2 bases and J shed 0 bases, with 14 bases lying between them. The length of the CDR3 is 17 residues. The CDR3 DNA follows: TGTGCCAGCAGCCAATCAGGGGATGGAAATAGCAATCAGCCCCAGCATTTT. Translating gives CASSQSGDGNSNQPQHF.